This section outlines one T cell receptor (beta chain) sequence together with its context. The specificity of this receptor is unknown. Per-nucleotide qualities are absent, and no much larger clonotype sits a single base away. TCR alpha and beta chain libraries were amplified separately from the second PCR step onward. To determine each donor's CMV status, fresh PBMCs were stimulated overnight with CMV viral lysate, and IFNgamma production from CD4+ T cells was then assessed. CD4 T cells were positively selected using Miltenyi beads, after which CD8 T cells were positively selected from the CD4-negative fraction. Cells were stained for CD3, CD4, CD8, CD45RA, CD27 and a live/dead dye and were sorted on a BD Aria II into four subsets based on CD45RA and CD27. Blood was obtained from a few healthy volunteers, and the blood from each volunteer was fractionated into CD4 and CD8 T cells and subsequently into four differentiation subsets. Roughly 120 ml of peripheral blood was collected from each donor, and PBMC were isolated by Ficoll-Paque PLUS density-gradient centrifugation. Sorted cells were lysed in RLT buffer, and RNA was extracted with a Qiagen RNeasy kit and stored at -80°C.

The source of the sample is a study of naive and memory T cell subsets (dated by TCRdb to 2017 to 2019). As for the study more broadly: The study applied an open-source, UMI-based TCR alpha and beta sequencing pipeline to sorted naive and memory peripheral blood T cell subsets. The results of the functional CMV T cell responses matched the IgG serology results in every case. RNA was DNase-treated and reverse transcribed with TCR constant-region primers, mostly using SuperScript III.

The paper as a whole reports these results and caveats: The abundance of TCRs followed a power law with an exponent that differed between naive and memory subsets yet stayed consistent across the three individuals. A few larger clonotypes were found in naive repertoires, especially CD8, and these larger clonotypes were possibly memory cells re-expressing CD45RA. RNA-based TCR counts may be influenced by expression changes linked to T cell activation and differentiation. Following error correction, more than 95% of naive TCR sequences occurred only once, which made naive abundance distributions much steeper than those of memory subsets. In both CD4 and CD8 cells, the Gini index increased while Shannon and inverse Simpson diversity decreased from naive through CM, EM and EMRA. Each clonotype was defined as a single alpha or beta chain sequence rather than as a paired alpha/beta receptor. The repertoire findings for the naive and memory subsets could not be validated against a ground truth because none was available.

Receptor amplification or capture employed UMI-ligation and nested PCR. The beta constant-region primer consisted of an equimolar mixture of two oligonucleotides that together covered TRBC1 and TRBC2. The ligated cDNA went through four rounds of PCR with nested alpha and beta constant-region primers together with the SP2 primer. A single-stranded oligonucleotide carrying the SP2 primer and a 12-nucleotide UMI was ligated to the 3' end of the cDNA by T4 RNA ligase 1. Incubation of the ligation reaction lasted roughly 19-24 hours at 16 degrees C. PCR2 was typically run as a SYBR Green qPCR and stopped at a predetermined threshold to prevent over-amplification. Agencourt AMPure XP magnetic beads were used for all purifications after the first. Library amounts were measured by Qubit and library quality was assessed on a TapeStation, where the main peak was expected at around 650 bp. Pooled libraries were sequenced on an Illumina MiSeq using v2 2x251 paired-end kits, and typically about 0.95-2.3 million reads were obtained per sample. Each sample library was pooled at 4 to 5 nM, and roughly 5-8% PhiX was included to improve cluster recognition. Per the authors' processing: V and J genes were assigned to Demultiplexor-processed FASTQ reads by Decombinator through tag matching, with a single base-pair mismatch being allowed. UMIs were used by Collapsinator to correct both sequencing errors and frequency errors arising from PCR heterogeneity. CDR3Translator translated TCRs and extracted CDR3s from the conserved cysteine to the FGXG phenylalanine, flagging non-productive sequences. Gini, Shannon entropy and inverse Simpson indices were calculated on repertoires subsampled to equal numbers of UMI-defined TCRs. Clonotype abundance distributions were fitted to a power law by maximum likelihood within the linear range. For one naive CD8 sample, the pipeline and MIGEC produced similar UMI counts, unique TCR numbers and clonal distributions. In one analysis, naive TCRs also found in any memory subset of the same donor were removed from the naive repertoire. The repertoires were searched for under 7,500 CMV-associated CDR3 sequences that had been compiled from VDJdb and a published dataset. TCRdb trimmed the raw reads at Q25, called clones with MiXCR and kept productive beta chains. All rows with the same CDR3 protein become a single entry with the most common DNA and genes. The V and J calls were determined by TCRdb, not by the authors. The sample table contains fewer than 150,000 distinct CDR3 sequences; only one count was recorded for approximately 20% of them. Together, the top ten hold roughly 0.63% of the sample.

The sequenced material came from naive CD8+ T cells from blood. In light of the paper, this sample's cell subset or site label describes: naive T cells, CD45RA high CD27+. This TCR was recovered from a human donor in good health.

The CDR3 in this case is CASSSTGTRGGIVQETQYF. The sequence in DNA is TGTGCCAGCAGCTCTACCGGGACTAGAGGGGGGATAGTACAAGAGACCCAGTACTTC. The V gene is TRBV7-9 and the J gene is TRBJ2-5; 8 bases in the middle match TRBD2. The germline V gene (reference sequence) supplies CDR1 SEHNR and CDR2 FQNEAQ. The CDR3 holds 19 amino acids from the cysteine to the phenylalanine. Here the CDR3 DNA is all that survives: 57 bases in frame from base 1. V trim: 4 bases; J trim: 2 bases; unmatched bases: 18.